These 12 T cell receptor beta chains originate from one sample sequenced in a study of T cell responses to AZD1222 COVID-19 vaccine. Clones were sequenced by immunoSEQ multiplex PCR, and TCRdb holds only the in-frame ones, with some missing. The sample lists over 100,000 clones, around 85% seen once, with about 7.9% in the top ten. Here the sequenced sample was peripheral blood, taken 28 days after the second dose of the MenACWY control vaccine. These receptor sequences come from an adult who received the MenACWY meningococcal vaccine as a control.

This chain uses TRBV9 with TRBJ2-2; 7 nucleotides match TRBD2. Germline V CDR1 and CDR2: SGDLS, YYNGEE. CDR3 length: 16 amino acids. Trimming took 0 bases from V and 3 from J; bases not matched to a gene: 5. This CDR3 reads CASSVAGREYTGELFF. The DNA for the CDR3 is TGTGCCAGCAGCGTAGCGGGGAGGGAGTACACCGGGGAGCTGTTTTTT.

A remark on this clone: The sample contains more than one DNA sequence encoding this CDR3. The chain has TRBV3-1 (or the pseudogene TRBV3-2) and TRBJ1-1, with D unclear. CDR3 size: 12 residues. Trimming pared 3 bases from V and 1 base from J, leaving 3 bases between. CDR1 is LGHDT and CDR2 is YNNKEL in the germline V gene (reference sequence). The CDR3 spells CASSQANTEAFF. CDR3 bases: TGTGCCAGCAGCCAGGCGAACACTGAAGCTTTCTTT.

The chain is built from TRBV6-5 and TRBJ1-1; D not resolved. Trimming took off 8 bases at V and 0 bases at J, with 13 bases between the two ends. The CDR3 has 14 residues. Looked up from germline, CDR1 is MNHEY and CDR2 is SVGAGI. The CDR3 DNA reads as TGTGCCAGCGGAATAGAATCGATGAACACTGAAGCTTTCTTT. It is translated as CASGIESMNTEAFF.

Here the CDR3 DNA reads TGTGCCATCAGTGAAGCAGATACGCAGTATTTT. Protein: CAISEADTQYF. The genes are TRBV10-3 and TRBJ2-3; no firm D call. Per the germline V gene, CDR1 is ENHRY and CDR2 is SYGVKD. V lost 3 bases and J lost 4, with 2 bases in between. The CDR3 is 11 residues long.

This clone has just one count. V usage is TRBV7-6 and J usage is TRBJ2-1; D possibly matches TRBD1 or TRBD2 (5 bases each). V shed 1 base and J shed 0 bases, with 7 bases lying between them. The CDR3 has 15 amino acids. Germline CDR1 reads SGHVS; CDR2 reads FNYEAQ. This chain's CDR3 is CASSLEGSSYNEQFF. The CDR3 DNA reads as TGTGCCAGCAGCTTAGAGGGGAGCTCCTACAATGAGCAGTTCTTC.

The chain uses TRBV5-5 and TRBJ2-1, with 8 bases that match TRBD2. V lost 4 bases and J lost 9; bases outside the gene matches: 15. The CDR3 length is 16 residues. In germline, CDR1 is SGHKS, CDR2 YYEKEE (reference sequence). CDR3 amino acids: CASSPVREGGPIEQFF. In nucleotides, the CDR3 is TGTGCCAGCAGCCCTGTCCGGGAGGGAGGCCCCATTGAGCAGTTCTTC.

With respect to this clone: Sequence at one end of the junction differs from germline and may be a read error. CDR3 in amino acids: CASTLISQFEYGYTF. The CDR3 nucleotides are TGTGCCAGCACTTTAATCTCCCAATTTGAGTATGGCTACACCTTC. The chain carries TRBV27 and TRBJ1-2; D is undetermined. CDR3 length: 15 amino acids. Per germline, CDR1 MNHEY and CDR2 SMNVEV (reference sequence).

J is TRBJ2-3 and V is TRBV3-1 (or the pseudogene TRBV3-2), with 11 positions matching TRBD1. The V gene end was trimmed by 8 bases and the J gene end by 3 bases; junction bases not matched to a gene: 1. CDR3 length: 13 amino acids. Germline loops: CDR1 LGHDT, CDR2 YNNKEL (reference sequence). This chain's CDR3 is CASGQGATDTQYF. The CDR3 DNA reads TGTGCCAGCGGACAGGGGGCAACAGATACGCAGTATTTT.

The chain links TRBV28 to TRBJ2-7; 7 bases map to TRBD1. This CDR3 contains 14 residues. Germline V gives CDR1 MDHEN, CDR2 SYDVKM. The junction had 8 bases not matched to a gene; V was cut back by 5 bases and J by 4 bases. The chain's CDR3 is CASSLRQGVYEQYF. The CDR3 DNA reads as TGTGCCAGCAGTCTCCGACAGGGAGTGTACGAGCAGTACTTC. The full variable domain, with the rest looked up from reference TRBV28 and TRBJ2-7, is DVKVTQSSRYLVKRTGEKVFLECVQDMDHENMFWYRQDPGLGLRLIYFSYDVKMKEKGDIPEGYSVSREKKERFSLILESASTNQTSMYLCASSLRQGVYEQYFGPGTRLTVT.

CDR3 bases: TGTGCCAGCAGCCAAACAGAGGGGGAGCTGTTTTTT. It encodes CASSQTEGELFF. The chain combines TRBV3-1 (or the pseudogene TRBV3-2) with TRBJ2-2; unclear D gene. This CDR3 has 12 residues. Germline V gives CDR1 LGHDT, CDR2 YNNKEL (reference sequence). The germline V and J ends were trimmed by 2 bases and 8 bases, with 6 bases remaining between them.

The chain has TRBV7-9 and TRBJ1-1, with unresolved D. Germline-derived CDR1 and CDR2 are SEHNR and FQNEAQ (reference sequence). Trimming cost V 3 bases and J 2 bases, with 7 bases left between them. This CDR3 is built from 13 residues. The CDR3 is CASSFPLNTEAFF. DNA of the CDR3: TGTGCCAGCAGCTTCCCCCTTAACACTGAAGCTTTCTTT.

The chain carries TRBV10-3 and TRBJ2-5; perhaps TRBD2 as D (5 bases). V shed 5 bases and J shed 5 bases, with 12 bases lying between them. CDR1 and CDR2 from the germline V gene are ENHRY and SYGVKD. There are 13 residues in the CDR3. This CDR3 is CAISIYEGETQYF. CDR3 coding DNA: TGTGCCATCAGTATTTACGAGGGTGAGACCCAGTACTTC.